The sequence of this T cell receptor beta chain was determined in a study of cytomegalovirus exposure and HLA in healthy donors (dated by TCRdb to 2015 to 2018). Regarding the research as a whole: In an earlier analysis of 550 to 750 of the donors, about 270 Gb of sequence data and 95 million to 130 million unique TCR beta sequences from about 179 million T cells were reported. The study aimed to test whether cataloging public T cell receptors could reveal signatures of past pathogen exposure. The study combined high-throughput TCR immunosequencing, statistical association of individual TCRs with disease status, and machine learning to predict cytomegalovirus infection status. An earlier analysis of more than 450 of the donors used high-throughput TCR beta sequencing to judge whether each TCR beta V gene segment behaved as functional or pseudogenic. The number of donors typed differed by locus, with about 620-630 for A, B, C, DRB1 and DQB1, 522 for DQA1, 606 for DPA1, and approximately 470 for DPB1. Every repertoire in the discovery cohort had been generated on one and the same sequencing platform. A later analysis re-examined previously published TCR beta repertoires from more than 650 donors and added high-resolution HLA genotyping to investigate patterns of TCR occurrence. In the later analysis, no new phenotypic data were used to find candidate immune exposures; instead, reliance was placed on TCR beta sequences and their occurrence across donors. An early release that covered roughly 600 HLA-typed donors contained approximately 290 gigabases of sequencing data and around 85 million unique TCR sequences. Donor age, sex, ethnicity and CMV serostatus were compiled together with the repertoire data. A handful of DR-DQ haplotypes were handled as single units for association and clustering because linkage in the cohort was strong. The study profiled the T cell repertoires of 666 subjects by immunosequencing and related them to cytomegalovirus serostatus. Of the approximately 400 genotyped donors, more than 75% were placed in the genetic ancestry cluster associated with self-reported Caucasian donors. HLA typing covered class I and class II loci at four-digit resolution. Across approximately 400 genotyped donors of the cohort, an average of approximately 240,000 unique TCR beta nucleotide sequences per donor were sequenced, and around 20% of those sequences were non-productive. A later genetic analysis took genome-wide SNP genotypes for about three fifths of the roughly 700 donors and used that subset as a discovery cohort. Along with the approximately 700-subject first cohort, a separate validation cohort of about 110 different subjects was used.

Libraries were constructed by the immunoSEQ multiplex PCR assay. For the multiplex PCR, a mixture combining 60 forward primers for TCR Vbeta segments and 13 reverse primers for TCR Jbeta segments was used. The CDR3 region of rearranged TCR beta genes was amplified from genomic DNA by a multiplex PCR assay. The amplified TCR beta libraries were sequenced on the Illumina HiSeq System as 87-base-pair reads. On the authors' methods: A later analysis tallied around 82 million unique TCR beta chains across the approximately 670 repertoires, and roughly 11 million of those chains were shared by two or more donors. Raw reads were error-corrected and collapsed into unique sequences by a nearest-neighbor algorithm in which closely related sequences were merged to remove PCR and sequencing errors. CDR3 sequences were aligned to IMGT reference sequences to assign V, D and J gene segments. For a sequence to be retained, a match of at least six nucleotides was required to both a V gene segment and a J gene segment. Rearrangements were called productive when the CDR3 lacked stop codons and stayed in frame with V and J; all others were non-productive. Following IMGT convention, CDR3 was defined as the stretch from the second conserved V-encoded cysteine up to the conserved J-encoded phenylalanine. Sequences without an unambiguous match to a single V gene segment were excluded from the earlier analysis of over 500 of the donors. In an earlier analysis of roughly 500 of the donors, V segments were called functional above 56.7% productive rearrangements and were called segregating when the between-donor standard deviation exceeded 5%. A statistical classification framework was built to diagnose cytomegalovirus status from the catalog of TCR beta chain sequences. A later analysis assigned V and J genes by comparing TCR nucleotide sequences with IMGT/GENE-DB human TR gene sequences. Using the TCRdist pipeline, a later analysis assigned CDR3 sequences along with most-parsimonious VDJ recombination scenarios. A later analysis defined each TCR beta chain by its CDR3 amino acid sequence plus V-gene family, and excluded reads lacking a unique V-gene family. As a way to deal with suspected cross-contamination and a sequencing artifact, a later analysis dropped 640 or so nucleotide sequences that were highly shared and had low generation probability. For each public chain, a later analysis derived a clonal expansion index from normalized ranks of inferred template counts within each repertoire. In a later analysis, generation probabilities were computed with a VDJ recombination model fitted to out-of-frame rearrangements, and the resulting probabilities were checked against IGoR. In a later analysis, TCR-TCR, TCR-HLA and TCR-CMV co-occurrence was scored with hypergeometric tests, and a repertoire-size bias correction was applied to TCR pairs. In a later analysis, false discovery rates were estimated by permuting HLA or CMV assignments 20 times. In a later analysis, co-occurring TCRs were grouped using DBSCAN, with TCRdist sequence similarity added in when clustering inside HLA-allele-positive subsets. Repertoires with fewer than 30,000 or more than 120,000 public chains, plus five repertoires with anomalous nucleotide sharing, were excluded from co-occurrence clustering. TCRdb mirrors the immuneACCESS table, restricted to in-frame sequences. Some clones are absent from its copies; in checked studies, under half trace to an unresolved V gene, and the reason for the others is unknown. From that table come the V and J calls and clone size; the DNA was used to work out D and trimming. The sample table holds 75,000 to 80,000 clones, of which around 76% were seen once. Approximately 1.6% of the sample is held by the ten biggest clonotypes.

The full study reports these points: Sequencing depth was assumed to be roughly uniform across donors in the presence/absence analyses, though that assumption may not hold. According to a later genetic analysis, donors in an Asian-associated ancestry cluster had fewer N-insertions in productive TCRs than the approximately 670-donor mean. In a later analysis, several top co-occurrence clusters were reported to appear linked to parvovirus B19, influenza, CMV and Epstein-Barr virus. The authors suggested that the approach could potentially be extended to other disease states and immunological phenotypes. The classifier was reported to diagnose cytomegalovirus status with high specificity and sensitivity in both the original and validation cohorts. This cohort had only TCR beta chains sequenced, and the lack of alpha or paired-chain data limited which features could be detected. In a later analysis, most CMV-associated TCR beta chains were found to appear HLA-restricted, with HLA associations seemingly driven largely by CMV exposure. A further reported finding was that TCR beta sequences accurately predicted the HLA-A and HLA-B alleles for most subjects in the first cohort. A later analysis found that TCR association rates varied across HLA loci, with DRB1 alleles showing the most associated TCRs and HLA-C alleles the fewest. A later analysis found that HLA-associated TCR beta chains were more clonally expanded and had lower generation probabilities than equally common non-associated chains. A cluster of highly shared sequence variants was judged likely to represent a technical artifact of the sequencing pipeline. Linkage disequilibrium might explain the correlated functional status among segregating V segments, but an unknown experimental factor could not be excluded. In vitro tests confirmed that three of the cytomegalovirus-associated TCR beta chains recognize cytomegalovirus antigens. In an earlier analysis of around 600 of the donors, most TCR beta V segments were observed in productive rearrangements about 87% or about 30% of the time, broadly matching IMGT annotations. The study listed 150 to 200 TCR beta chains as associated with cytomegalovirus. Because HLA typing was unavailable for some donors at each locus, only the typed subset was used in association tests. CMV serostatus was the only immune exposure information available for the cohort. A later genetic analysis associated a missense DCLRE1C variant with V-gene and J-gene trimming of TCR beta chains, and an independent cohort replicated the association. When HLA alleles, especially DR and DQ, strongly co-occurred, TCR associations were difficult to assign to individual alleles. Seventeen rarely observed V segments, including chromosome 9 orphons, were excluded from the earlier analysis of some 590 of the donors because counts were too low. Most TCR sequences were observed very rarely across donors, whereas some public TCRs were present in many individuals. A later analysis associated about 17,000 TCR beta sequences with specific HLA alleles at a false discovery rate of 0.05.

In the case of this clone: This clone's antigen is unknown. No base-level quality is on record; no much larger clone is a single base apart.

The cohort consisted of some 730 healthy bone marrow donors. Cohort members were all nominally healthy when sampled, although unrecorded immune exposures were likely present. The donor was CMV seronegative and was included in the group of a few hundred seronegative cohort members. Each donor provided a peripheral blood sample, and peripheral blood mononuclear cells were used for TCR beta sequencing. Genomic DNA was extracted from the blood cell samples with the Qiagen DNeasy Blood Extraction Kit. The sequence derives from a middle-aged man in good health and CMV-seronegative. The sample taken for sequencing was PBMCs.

The nucleotide sequence reads TGTGCCAGCAGTGAGCTAGCGGGTTCTTCCTACGAGCAGTACTTC. Its translation reads: CASSELAGSSYEQYF. The V gene is TRBV6-1 and the J gene is TRBJ2-7, with 8 bases in between that match TRBD2. From the cysteine through the phenylalanine, the CDR3 covers 15 amino acids. The only DNA kept is the CDR3, 45 bases in frame from the first base. Trimmed from V: 3 bases; trimmed from J: 1 base; junction bases lacking a gene match: 5. The germline V gene encodes CDR1 MNHNS and CDR2 SASEGT.